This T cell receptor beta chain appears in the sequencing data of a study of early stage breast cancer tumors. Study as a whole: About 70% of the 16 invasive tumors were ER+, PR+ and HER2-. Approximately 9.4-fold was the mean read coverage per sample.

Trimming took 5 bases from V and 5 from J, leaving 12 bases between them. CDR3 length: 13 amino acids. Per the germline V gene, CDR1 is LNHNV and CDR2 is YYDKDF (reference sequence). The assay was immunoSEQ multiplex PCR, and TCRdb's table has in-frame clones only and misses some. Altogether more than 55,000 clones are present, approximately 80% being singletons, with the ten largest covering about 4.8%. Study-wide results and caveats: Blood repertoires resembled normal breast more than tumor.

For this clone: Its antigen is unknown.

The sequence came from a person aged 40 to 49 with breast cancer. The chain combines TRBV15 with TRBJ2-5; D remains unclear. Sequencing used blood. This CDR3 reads CATSGNRAETQYF. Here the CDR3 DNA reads TGTGCCACCAGCGGAAACCGGGCGGAGACCCAGTACTTC.